This T cell receptor beta chain is from a study of T cell responses to AZD1222 COVID-19 vaccine. Overall study: Doses given second, at about 4 or about 12 weeks, were pooled.

Study findings and constraints: Breadth and depth of Spike-specific TCRs rose after two AZD1222 doses. Baseline seropositives among AZD1222 recipients totaled only 5 to 7.

In regard to this clone: What it recognizes is unknown.

The CDR3 is 13 amino acids. Germline CDR1 is SGHTA and CDR2 is FQGTGA. Trimming pared 4 bases from V and 7 bases from J, leaving 10 bases between. TCRdb keeps only in-frame clones here, not all; method: immunoSEQ multiplex PCR. The table records around 260,000 clones, approximately 93% of them present only once. The chain employs TRBV7-3 and TRBJ2-2; no clear D. This sequence originates from an adult in good health. This specimen was peripheral blood, taken on day 0 of AZD1222 vaccination. The CDR3 sequence is CASSSTRRGELFF. CDR3 bases: TGTGCCAGCAGCTCTACCCGGCGCGGGGAGCTGTTTTTT.